This TCR beta chain comes out of a study of T cell responses to AZD1222 COVID-19 vaccine. Clones were sequenced by immunoSEQ multiplex PCR, and TCRdb holds only the in-frame ones, with some missing. In the table there are around 99,000 clones, approximately 90% of which are singletons. The starting material was peripheral blood, obtained on day 0 of AZD1222 vaccination. The receptor was isolated from an adult in good health.

This chain's CDR3 is CASSQDPGLGYNEQFF. CDR3 DNA sequence: TGTGCCAGCAGCCAAGATCCGGGACTAGGCTACAATGAGCAGTTCTTC. The chain employs TRBV3-1 (or the pseudogene TRBV3-2) and TRBJ2-1; 8 bases line up with TRBD2. CDR3 length equals 16 residues. V lost 0 bases to trimming and J lost 3 bases; unmatched junction nucleotides: 4. Germline-derived CDR1 and CDR2 are LGHDT and YNNKEL (reference sequence).